The entry below describes one T cell receptor beta chain. Its antigen is not known. The data were produced by immunoSEQ multiplex PCR, yet TCRdb's version contains in-frame clones alone and is incomplete. The table lists roughly 1,000,000 clones, approximately 80% of them singletons. CDR3 size: 13 residues. The V and J ends lost 2 bases and 4 bases respectively, with 9 bases between them. Per the germline V gene, CDR1 is SNHLY and CDR2 is FYNNEI. These data belong to a study of shared clonotypes between healthy human individuals. Findings of the study overall: A handful of donors showed sharing of around 5.3% of naive CD4 clonotypes.

Material for sequencing was memory CD4+ T cells from PBMCs. The subset was: CD45RA-negative fraction. This receptor was taken from a man aged 18 to 30 in good health. Some clones in this sample may be carry-over from other donors' samples. V and J are TRBV2 and TRBJ2-7, with D unclear. This CDR3 is CASSESSGYEQYF. CDR3 sequence (DNA): TGTGCCAGCAGTGAATCTTCCGGATACGAGCAGTACTTC.